What follows describes a single T cell receptor (beta chain). Many counts were recorded for this clonotype. Which antigen it targets is not known. No much larger clone is present one base from it, and per-base qualities are unavailable. Sequenced using an Illumina HiSeq 1500. TCRdb took the public reads, trimmed them with fastp at Q25, ran MiXCR for clone calling and kept in-frame beta chains. For every CDR3 protein sequence, its rows merge into one entry that carries the most common genes and DNA. In this sample the table shows fewer than 850,000 distinct CDR3 sequences, 25% to 35% of which occur a single time. Of the sample, roughly 13% is held by the ten largest clones. The data were taken from a study of T cell repertoires in cytomegalovirus infection (dated by TCRdb to the late 2010s). Regarding the research as a whole: Alongside well-studied HLA-B-restricted epitopes, the peptide stimulations were aimed at recently identified HLA-C-restricted CMV epitopes, whose presentation resists viral immunomodulation. Donor HLA type was relevant to the analysis, as public TCR beta signatures indicated carriage of CMV infection together with the matching HLA type. Results and caveats for the whole study, not just this receptor: The ex vivo response was dominated by HLA-C-restricted CMV-specific TCR beta clonotypes, which also provided the single most frequent clonotype in two of eight donors. Carriers of CMV infection plus the relevant HLA type were discriminated by the cumulative frequency of public TCR beta family members in the study cohort and in an independent roughly 350-donor cohort.

The sample's treatment or condition label, decoded: in vitro stimulation with specific CMV peptide epitopes to enrich CMV-specific T cells. This receptor was taken from a human donor in good health (CMV status not recorded). Some clones in this sample may be carry-over from other donors' samples. The sequencing here drew on cultured CD8+ T cells from PBMCs, taken from culture after CMV antigen stimulation.

CDR3 protein: CASSAENQETQYF. The base sequence is TGTGCCAGCAGCGCCGAAAACCAAGAGACCCAGTACTTC. The chain employs TRBV7-9 and TRBJ2-5, with no D gene named confidently. Counted from cysteine to phenylalanine, this CDR3 has 13 amino acids. Only the CDR3 DNA stays, 39 bases, in frame from base 1. Trimming at the junction amounts to 5 bases on V and 0 bases on J, and the germline ends lie 7 bases apart. From the germline V gene (reference sequence), CDR1 is SEHNR and CDR2 is FQNEAQ.